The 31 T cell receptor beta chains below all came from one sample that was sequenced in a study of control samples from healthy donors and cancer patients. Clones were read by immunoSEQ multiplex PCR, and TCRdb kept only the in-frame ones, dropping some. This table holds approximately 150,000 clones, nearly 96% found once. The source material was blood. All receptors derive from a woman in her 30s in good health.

CDR3 sequence (DNA): TGTGCCAGCAGCCAAGGGATGAAGAGGGACCCGAACTATGGCTACACCTTC. It yields the protein CASSQGMKRDPNYGYTF. The chain is built from TRBV3-1 (or the pseudogene TRBV3-2) and TRBJ1-2; D may be TRBD1 (5 bases). The germline V gene has CDR1 LGHDT and CDR2 YNNKEL (reference sequence). The CDR3 sequence is 17 residues long. Between the trimmed V and J ends, which lost 1 base and 2 bases, there was a span of 17 bases.

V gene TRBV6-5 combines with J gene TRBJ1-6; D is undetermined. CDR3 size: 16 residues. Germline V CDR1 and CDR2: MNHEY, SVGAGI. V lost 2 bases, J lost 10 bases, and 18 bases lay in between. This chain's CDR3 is CASSYIPPDGQSPLHF. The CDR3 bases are TGTGCCAGCAGTTACATCCCCCCCGACGGCCAGTCACCCCTCCACTTT.

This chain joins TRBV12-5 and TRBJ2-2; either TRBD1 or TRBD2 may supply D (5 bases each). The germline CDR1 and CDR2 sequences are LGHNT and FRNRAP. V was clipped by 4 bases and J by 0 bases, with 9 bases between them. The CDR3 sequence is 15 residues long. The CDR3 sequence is CASGSGASNTGELFF. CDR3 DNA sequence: TGTGCTAGTGGTTCCGGGGCATCGAACACCGGGGAGCTGTTTTTT.

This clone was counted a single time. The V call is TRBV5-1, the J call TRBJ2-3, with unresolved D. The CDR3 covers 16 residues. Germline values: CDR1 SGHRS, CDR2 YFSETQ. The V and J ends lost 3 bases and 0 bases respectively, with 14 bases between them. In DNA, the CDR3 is TGCGCCAGCAGCTCTCGTTGGACGGATAGCACAGATACGCAGTATTTT. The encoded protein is CASSSRWTDSTDTQYF.

The CDR3 DNA sequence: TGTGCCAGCAGCTTTAGGGACCCGATTGCAACCGGGGAGCTGTTTTTT. It translates to CASSFRDPIATGELFF. The chain has TRBV7-9 and TRBJ2-2; D tentatively reads TRBD1 or TRBD2 (5 bases each). With 3 bases removed from V and 5 bases from J, the gap between germline ends came to 16 bases. This CDR3 contains 16 residues. The germline CDR1 and CDR2 sequences are SEHNR and FQNEAQ (reference sequence).

For the CDR3, the DNA is TGCGCCAGCAGCCTAGGAGGACGACAGGGCGATCAGCCCCAGCATTTT. This sequence encodes CASSLGGRQGDQPQHF. The chain couples TRBV4-1 to TRBJ1-5; TRBD1 aligns across 7 bases. With V trimmed by 4 bases and J by 5 bases, 11 bases remained unmatched. Germline assignment: CDR1 MGHRA and CDR2 YSYEKL. The length of the CDR3 is 16 residues.

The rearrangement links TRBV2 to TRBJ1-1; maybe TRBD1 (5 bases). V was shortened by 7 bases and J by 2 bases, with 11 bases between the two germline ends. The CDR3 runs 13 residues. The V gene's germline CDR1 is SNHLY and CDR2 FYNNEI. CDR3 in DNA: TGTGCCAGCAATTGGGGCCTAAACACTGAAGCTTTCTTT. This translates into CASNWGLNTEAFF.

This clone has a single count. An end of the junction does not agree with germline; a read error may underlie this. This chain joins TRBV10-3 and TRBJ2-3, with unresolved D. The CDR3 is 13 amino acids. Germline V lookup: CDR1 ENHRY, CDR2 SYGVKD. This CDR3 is CAIKARLTNTQYF. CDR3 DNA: TGTGCCATCAAGGCGCGGCTCACAAATACGCAGTATTTT.

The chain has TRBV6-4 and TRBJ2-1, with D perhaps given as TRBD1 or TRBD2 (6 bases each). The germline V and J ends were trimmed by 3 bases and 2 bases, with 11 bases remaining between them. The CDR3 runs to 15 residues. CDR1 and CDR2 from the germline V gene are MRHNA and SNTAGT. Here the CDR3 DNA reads TGTGCCAGCAGTGAAAGGGGGGACGCCTACAATGAGCAGTTCTTC. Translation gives CASSERGDAYNEQFF.

CDR3 residues: CASSRDGRSGANVLTF. For the CDR3, the DNA is TGTGCCAGCAGCAGGGACGGGAGGAGTGGGGCCAACGTCCTGACTTTC. V usage is TRBV21-1 and J usage is TRBJ2-6; no DNA check was done on the table's D call, TRBD2. TRBV21-1 is described as a pseudogene. This CDR3 is built from 16 residues.

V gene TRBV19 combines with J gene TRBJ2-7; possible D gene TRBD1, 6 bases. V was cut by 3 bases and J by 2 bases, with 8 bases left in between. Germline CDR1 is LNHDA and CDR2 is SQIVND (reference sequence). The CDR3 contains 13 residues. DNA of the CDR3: TGTGCCAGTAGTATGGGGGACACCTACGAGCAGTACTTC. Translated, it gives CASSMGDTYEQYF.

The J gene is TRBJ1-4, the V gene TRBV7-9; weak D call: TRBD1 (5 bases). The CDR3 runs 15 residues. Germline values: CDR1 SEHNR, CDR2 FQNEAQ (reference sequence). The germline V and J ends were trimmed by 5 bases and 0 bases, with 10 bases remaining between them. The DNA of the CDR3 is TGTGCCAGCAGCCCCGGGACGACAACTAATGAAAAACTGTTTTTT. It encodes CASSPGTTTNEKLFF.

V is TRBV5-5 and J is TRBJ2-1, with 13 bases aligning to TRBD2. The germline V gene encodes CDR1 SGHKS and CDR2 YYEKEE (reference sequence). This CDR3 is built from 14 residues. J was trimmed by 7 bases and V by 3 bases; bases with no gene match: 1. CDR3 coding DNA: TGTGCCAGCAGCTGGACTAGCGGGAGTAATGAGCAGTTCTTC. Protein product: CASSWTSGSNEQFF.

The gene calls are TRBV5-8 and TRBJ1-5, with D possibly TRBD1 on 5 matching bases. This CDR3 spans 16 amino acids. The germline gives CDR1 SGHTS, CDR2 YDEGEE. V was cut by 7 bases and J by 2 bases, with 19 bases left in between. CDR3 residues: CASGGGDQGGNQPQHF. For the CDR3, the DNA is TGTGCCAGCGGCGGAGGGGATCAGGGCGGCAATCAGCCCCAGCATTTT.

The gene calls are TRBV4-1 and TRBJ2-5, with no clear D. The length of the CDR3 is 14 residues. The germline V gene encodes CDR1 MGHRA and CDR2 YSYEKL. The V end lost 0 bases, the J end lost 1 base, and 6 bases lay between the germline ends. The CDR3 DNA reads TGCGCCAGCAGCCAAGAGGGAATCCAAGAGACCCAGTACTTC. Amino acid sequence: CASSQEGIQETQYF.

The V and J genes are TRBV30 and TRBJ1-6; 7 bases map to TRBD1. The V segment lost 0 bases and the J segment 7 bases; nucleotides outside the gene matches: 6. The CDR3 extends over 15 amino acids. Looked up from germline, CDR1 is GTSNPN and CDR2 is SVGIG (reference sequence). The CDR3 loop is CAWSVIQGGNSPLHF. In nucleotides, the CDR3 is TGTGCCTGGAGTGTAATCCAGGGGGGGAATTCACCCCTCCACTTT.

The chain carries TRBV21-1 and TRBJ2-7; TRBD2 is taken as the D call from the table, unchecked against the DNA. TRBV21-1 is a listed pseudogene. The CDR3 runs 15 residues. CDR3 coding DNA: TGTGCCAGCAGCAAAGAGCCCGGGGAGGGGGGAGGTGAGTACTTC. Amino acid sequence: CASSKEPGEGGGEYF.

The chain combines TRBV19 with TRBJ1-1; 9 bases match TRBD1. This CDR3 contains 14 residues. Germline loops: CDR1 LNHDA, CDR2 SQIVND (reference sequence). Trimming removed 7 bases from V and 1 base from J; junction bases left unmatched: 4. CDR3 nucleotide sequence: TGTGCCAGTAAATGGACAGGGGAGAACACTGAAGCTTTCTTT. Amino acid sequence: CASKWTGENTEAFF.

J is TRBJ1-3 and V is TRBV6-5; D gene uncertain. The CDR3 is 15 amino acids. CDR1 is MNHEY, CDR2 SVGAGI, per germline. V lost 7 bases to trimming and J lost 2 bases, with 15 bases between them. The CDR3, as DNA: TGTGCCAGCATTCCCCTACGCCTGCCTGGAAACACCATATATTTT. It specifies CASIPLRLPGNTIYF.

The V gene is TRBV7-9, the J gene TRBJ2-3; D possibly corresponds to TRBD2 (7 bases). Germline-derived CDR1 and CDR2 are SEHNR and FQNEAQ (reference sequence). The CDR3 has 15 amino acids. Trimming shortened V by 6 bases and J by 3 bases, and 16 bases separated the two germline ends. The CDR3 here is CASRRTGGVTDTQYF. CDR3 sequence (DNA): TGTGCCAGCAGACGTACGGGGGGCGTAACAGATACGCAGTATTTT.

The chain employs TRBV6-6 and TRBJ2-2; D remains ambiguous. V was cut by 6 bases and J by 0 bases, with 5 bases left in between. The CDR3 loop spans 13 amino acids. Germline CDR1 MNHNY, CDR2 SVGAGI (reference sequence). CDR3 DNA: TGTGCCAGCAGCCCCGCGAACACCGGGGAGCTGTTTTTT. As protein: CASSPANTGELFF.

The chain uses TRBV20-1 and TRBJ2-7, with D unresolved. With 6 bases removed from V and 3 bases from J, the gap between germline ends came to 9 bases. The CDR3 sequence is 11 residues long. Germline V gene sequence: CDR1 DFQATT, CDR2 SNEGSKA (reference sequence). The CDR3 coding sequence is TGCAGTGCCAGGCCTGGCTACGAGCAGTACTTC. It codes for CSARPGYEQYF.

The CDR3 nucleotides are TGCGCCAGCAGCTCCAGGGCCATTAATGAAAAACTGTTTTTT. Translating it yields CASSSRAINEKLFF. The J gene is TRBJ1-4, the V gene TRBV4-1; weak D call: TRBD1 (5 bases). CDR1 and CDR2 (germline): MGHRA, YSYEKL. The CDR3 totals 14 residues. Trimming cost V 5 bases and J 4 bases, with 11 bases left between them.

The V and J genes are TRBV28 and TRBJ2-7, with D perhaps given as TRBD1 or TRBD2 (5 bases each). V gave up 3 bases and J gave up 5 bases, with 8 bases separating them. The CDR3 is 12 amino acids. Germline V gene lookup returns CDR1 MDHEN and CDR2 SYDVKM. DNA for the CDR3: TGTGCCAGCAGTTTGGGGGTGGACGAGCAGTACTTC. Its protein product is CASSLGVDEQYF.

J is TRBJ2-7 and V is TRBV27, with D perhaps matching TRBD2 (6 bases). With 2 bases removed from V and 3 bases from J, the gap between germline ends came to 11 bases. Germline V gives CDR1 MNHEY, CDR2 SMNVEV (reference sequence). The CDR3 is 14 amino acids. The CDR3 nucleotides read TGTGCCAGCAGTTTAGCGGGGAATCTCTACGAGCAGTACTTC. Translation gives CASSLAGNLYEQYF.

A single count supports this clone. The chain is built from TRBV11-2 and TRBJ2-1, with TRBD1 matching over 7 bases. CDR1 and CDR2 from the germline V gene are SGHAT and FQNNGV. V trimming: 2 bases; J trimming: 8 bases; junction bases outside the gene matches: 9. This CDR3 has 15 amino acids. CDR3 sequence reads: CASSLNDRVEHEQFF. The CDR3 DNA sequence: TGTGCCAGCAGCTTAAACGACAGGGTCGAACATGAGCAGTTCTTC.

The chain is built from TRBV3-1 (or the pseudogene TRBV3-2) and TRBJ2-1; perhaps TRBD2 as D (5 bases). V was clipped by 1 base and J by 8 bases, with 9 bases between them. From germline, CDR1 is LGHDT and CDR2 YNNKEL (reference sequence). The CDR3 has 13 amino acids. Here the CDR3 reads CASSQGGFDEQFF. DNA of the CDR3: TGTGCCAGCAGCCAAGGCGGGTTCGATGAGCAGTTCTTC.

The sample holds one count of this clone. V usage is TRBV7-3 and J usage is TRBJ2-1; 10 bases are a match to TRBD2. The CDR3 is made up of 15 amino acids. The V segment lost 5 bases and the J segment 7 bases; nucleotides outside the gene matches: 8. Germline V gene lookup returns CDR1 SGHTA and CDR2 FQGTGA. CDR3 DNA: TGTGCCAGCAGCCCCCTAGCGGGAGTCGGAAATGAGCAGTTCTTC. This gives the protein CASSPLAGVGNEQFF. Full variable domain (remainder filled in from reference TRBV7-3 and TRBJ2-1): GAGVSQTPSNKVTEKGKYVELRCDPISGHTALYWYRQSLGQGPEFLIYFQGTGAADDSGLPNDRFFAVRPEGSVSTLKIQRTERGDSAVYLCASSPLAGVGNEQFFGPGTRLTVL.

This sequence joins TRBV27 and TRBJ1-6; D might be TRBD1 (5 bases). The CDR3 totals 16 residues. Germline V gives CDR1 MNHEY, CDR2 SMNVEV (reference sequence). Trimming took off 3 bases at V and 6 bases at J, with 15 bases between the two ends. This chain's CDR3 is CASSLPPRGSNSPLHF. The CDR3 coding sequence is TGTGCCAGCAGTTTGCCCCCCCGGGGCTCTAATTCACCCCTCCACTTT.

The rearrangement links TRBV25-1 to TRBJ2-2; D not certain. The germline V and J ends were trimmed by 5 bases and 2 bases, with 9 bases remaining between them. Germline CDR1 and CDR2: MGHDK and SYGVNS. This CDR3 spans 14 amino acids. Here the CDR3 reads CASSQGINTGELFF. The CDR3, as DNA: TGTGCCAGCAGTCAAGGTATTAACACCGGGGAGCTGTTTTTT.

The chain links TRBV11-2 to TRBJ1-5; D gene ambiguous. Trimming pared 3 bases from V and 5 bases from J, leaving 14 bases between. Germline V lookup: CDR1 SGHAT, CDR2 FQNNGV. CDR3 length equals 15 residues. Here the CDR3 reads CASSFDISPYQPQHF. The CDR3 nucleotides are TGTGCCAGCAGCTTTGACATCAGCCCATATCAGCCCCAGCATTTT.